This passage covers 8 T cell receptor beta chains from one sample sequenced in a study of blood T cell repertoires in COVID-19. TCRdb's table, derived via immunoSEQ multiplex PCR, lists solely in-frame clones and lacks some. This sample yields 410,000 or so clones, of which 75% to 90% are seen a single time; around 1.5% belongs to the top ten. Sample: peripheral blood. The receptors come from a woman in her 40s with COVID-19, enrolled during active disease.

The chain is built from TRBV3-1 (or the pseudogene TRBV3-2) and TRBJ1-1, with D possibly TRBD1 on 5 matching bases. V was pared by 2 bases and J by 5 bases, with 12 bases between. Germline V gives CDR1 LGHDT, CDR2 YNNKEL (reference sequence). CDR3 length equals 14 residues. The chain's CDR3 is CASSQPGMGTEAFF. The CDR3 nucleotides are TGTGCCAGCAGCCAACCAGGGATGGGTACTGAAGCTTTCTTT.

CDR3 sequence (DNA): TGTGCCAGTACCGTGAACCCGGGACTAGACTACAATGAGCAGTTCTTC. Translated: CASTVNPGLDYNEQFF. The chain links TRBV19 to TRBJ2-1; 8 bases agree with TRBD2. V gave up 7 bases and J gave up 3 bases; unmatched junction bases: 11. Per the germline V gene, CDR1 is LNHDA and CDR2 is SQIVND (reference sequence). This CDR3 has 16 amino acids.

The genes are TRBV10-3 and TRBJ1-5, with 7 positions matching TRBD1. This CDR3 is built from 15 residues. Germline V gives CDR1 ENHRY, CDR2 SYGVKD. Trimming removed 10 bases from V and 6 bases from J; junction bases left unmatched: 15. The CDR3 reads CATHLGTEGSQPQHF. The CDR3 coding sequence is TGTGCCACCCATCTCGGGACAGAAGGTAGTCAGCCCCAGCATTTT.

The chain uses TRBV2 and TRBJ1-2, with D possibly being TRBD1 (5 bases). Germline lookup yields CDR1 SNHLY and CDR2 FYNNEI. The CDR3 is 13 residues long. V lost 4 bases, J lost 5 bases, and 11 bases lay in between. In nucleotides, the CDR3 is TGTGCCAGCAGTGGACAGCCCGCTTATGGCTACACCTTC. This translates into CASSGQPAYGYTF.

This chain joins TRBV4-1 and TRBJ2-6; TRBD1 is a possible D gene (6 bases). The germline gives CDR1 MGHRA, CDR2 YSYEKL. CDR3 length: 14 residues. Trimming stripped 7 bases from V and 2 bases from J, with 9 bases between. CDR3 nucleotide sequence: TGCGCCAGCACACAGGGCCCTGGGGCCAACGTCCTGACTTTC. It yields the protein CASTQGPGANVLTF.

The chain links TRBV5-4 to TRBJ2-1, with TRBD2 as a possible D gene (7 bases). Trimming took 4 bases from V and 2 from J, leaving 10 bases between them. Looked up from germline, CDR1 is SGHNT and CDR2 is YYREEE (reference sequence). The CDR3 consists of 14 residues. The CDR3 loop is CASSGGGTYNEQFF. The CDR3 coding sequence is TGTGCCAGCAGCGGGGGGGGCACCTACAATGAGCAGTTCTTC.

The V and J genes are TRBV5-1 and TRBJ2-7, with TRBD1 matching 8 bases. Unmatched junction bases numbered 3, after V lost 4 bases and J lost 3 bases. CDR1 is SGHRS, CDR2 YFSETQ, per germline. This CDR3 comprises 13 residues. The CDR3 nucleotides read TGCGCCAGCAGCCAGGGACAGGTCTACGAGCAGTACTTC. It specifies CASSQGQVYEQYF.

The chain couples TRBV28 to TRBJ1-2; the D gene is possibly TRBD1 (6 bases). Trimming took 6 bases from V and 3 from J, leaving 20 bases between them. Germline V gene data show CDR1 as MDHEN and CDR2 as SYDVKM. The CDR3 is made up of 16 amino acids. Here the CDR3 reads CASRSMGRGSHYGYTF. CDR3 in DNA: TGTGCCAGCAGGTCGATGGGGAGGGGGTCCCACTATGGCTACACCTTC.